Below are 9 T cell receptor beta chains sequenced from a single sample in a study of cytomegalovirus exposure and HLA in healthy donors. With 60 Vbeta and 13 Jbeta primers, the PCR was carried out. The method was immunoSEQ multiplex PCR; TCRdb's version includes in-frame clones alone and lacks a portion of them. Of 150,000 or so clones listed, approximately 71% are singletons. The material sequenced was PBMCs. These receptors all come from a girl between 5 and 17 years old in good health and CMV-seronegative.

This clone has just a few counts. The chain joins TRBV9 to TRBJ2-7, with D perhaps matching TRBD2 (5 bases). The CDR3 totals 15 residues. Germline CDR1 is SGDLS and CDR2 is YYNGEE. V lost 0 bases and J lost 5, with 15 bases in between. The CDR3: CASSVGVSGINEQYF. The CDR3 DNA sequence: TGTGCCAGCAGCGTAGGAGTCAGCGGAATCAACGAGCAGTACTTC.

CDR3 amino acids: CASSDGTGGQYYEQYF. The CDR3 nucleotides are TGTGCCAGCAGTGATGGTACGGGGGGGCAGTATTACGAGCAGTACTTC. The gene calls are TRBV2 and TRBJ2-7, with 8 bases fitting TRBD2. The CDR3 sequence is 16 residues long. The germline V gene has CDR1 SNHLY and CDR2 FYNNEI. J was trimmed by 4 bases and V by 3 bases; bases with no gene match: 11.

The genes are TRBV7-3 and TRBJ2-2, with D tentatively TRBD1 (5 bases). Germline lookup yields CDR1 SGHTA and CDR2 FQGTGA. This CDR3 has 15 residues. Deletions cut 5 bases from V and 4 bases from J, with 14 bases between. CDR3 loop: CASSDDRLPTGELFF. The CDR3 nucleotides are TGTGCCAGCAGCGACGACAGACTCCCCACCGGGGAGCTGTTTTTT.

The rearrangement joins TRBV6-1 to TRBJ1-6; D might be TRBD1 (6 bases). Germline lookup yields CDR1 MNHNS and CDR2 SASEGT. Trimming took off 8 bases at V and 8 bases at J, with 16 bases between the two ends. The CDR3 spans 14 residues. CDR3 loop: CASEGVWGHSPLHF. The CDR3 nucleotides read TGTGCCAGCGAGGGGGTATGGGGCCATTCACCCCTCCACTTT.

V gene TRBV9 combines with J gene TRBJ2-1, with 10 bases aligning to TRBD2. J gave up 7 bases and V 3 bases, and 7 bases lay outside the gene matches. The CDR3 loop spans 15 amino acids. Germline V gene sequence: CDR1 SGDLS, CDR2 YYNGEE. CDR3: CASSAPPGLANEQFF. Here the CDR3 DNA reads TGTGCCAGCAGCGCCCCCCCGGGACTAGCGAATGAGCAGTTCTTC.

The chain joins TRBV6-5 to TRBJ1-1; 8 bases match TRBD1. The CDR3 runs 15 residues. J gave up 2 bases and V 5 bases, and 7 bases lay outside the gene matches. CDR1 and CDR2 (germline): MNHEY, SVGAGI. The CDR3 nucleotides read TGTGCCAGCAGTCAGGACAGGGCCACCAACACTGAAGCTTTCTTT. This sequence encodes CASSQDRATNTEAFF.

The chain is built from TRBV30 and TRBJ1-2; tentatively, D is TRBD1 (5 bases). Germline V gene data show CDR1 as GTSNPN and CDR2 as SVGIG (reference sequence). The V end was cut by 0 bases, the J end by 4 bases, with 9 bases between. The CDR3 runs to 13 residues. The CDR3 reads CAWSVGRAYGYTF. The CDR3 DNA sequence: TGTGCCTGGAGTGTAGGCAGGGCCTATGGCTACACCTTC.

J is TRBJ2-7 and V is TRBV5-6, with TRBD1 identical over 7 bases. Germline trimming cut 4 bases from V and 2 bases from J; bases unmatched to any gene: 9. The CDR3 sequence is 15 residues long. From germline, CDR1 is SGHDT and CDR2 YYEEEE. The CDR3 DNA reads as TGTGCCAGCAGCCGCACAGGGGTGAAGGCCTACGAGCAGTACTTC. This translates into CASSRTGVKAYEQYF.

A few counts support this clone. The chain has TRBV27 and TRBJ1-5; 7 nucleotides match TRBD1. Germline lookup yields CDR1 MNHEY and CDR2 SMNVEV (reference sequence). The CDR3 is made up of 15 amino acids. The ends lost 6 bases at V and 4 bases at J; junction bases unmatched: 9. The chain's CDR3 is CASSAQGGENQPQHF. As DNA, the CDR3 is TGTGCCAGCAGCGCCCAGGGGGGTGAGAATCAGCCCCAGCATTTT.